The rows below give T cell receptor beta chains drawn from one sample of a study of Tregs in tolerant kidney transplant recipients. Sequencing was performed with immunoSEQ multiplex PCR; in TCRdb, only in-frame clones are kept and a portion is missing. This table holds 81,000 or so clones, 90% to 95% found once. The sample in question was CD4+ T cells from blood (PBMCs), obtained 24 months after the transplant. These receptors all stem from a human patient who received a combined kidney and bone marrow transplant. The T cells may come from the graft donor. Both conserved end residues are part of each CDR3. The order of the fields is D gene, clone size, V gene, J gene, CDR3 DNA, CDR3 protein. The D gene is left open where the match is weak. Clone sizes are given selectively: once, few, many, or a class where the clone is expanded.

>TRBD1|-|TRBV11-1|TRBJ2-7
TGTGCCAGCAGCAGACACGACAGGGACTACGAGCAGTACTTC
CASSRHDRDYEQYF
>TRBD1|once|TRBV11-2|TRBJ1-1
TGTGCCAGCAGCGCTAAAGACAGGGGGATGACTGAAGCTTTCTTT
CASSAKDRGMTEAFF
>TRBD1|-|TRBV7-9|TRBJ2-3
TGTGCCAGCAGCTTAGTGACAGGGGGGGGTACGCAGTATTTT
CASSLVTGGGTQYF
>TRBD1|-|TRBV5-1|TRBJ1-2
TGCGCCAGCAGCTCCTTCGCCGGGACAGGGGGCGGCTATGGCTACACCTTC
CASSSFAGTGGGYGYTF
>TRBD1|-|TRBV11-1|TRBJ1-1
TGTGCCAGCAGCCCCTATAAGACAGGGCGCGCTGAAGCTTTCTTT
CASSPYKTGRAEAFF
>-|-|TRBV5-1|TRBJ1-5
TGCGCCAGCAGCTTGGGTTCCTTCGGCGGGGATCAGCCCCAGCATTTT
CASSLGSFGGDQPQHF
>TRBD1|-|TRBV6-5|TRBJ1-5
TGTGCCAGCAGGATGGGACAGTCGCGCAATCAGCCCCAGCATTTT
CASRMGQSRNQPQHF
>-|-|TRBV23-1|TRBJ2-5
TGCGCCAGCAGTCAATCCGACCCGGGAACGCCGGAGACCCAGTACTTC
CASSQSDPGTPETQYF
>-|-|TRBV27|TRBJ2-7
TGTGCCAGCAGTTTACGGTTCGTAGACAGTTCCTACGAGCAGTACTTC
CASSLRFVDSSYEQYF
>-|once|TRBV7-9|TRBJ2-7
TGTGCCAGCAGCTTAGTACGTAATACCCTCTACGAGCAGTACTTC
CASSLVRNTLYEQYF
>-|-|TRBV2|TRBJ2-7
TGTGCCAGCAGTACCTTGCGGGCCGCTTCATCCTACGAGCAGTACTTC
CASSTLRAASSYEQYF
>TRBD1|once|TRBV19|TRBJ1-5
TGTGCCAGTCTCACCACGGGACAGGGGAACAATCAGCCCCAGCATTTT
CASLTTGQGNNQPQHF
>-|-|TRBV21-1|TRBJ2-7
TGTGCCAGCACCCCGGGCCCGGGACAGGGAAAATCGGGGAATCGGGGATCAAGGAGCGACGAGCAGTACTTC
CASTPGPGQGKSGNRGSRSDEQYF
>-|-|TRBV5-3|TRBJ2-7
TGTGCCAGAAGCTGGTGGGACTCATTCTCCTACGAGCAGTACTTC
CARSWWDSFSYEQYF
>TRBD1|once|TRBV7-2|TRBJ1-5
TGTGCCAGCAGCCAAGGGGGCTATCAGCCCCAGCATTTT
CASSQGGYQPQHF
>TRBD2|-|TRBV18|TRBJ2-1
TGTGCCAGCTCATTAGCGGGAGAAGGCAATGAGCAGTTCTTC
CASSLAGEGNEQFF
>-|-|TRBV15|TRBJ2-7
TGTGCCACCAGCAGAGATGGCGGGGGCAATTACCCTAAAGCTTTTGGCGAGCAGTACTTC
CATSRDGGGNYPKAFGEQYF
>-|-|TRBV5-5|TRBJ2-7
TGTGCCAGCAGCGGCACCGTGTACGAGCAGTACTTC
CASSGTVYEQYF
>-|-|TRBV7-3|TRBJ2-7
TGTGCCAGCAGCCGCCTGGAGGGAGACGAGCAGTACTTC
CASSRLEGDEQYF
>-|-|TRBV19|TRBJ2-2
TGTGCCAGTGGGAGTACAGAAAACACCGGGGAGCTGTTTTTT
CASGSTENTGELFF
>-|-|TRBV6-1|TRBJ2-5
TGTGCCAGCAGTCGGACTTTCAGGGGAGAGACCCAGTACTTC
CASSRTFRGETQYF
>TRBD1|-|TRBV2|TRBJ1-5
TGTGCCAGCATGACAGGGGAGCGGGGCAATCAGCCCCAGCATTTT
CASMTGERGNQPQHF
>-|-|TRBV18|TRBJ2-2
TGTGCCAGCTCACCACCTCAAAACACCGGGGAGCTGTTTTTT
CASSPPQNTGELFF
>-|-|TRBV2|TRBJ1-1
TGTGCCAGCAGAGACCCGACAGGTGGCAGTGAAGCTTTCTTT
CASRDPTGGSEAFF
>TRBD1|-|TRBV4-3|TRBJ2-7
TGCGCCAGCAGCCATCGGACAGGGACTTCCTACGAGCAGTACTTC
CASSHRTGTSYEQYF
>-|-|TRBV7-9|TRBJ1-5
TGTGCCAGCAGCTCGGACAGTGGCAATCAGCCCCAGCATTTT
CASSSDSGNQPQHF
>-|-|TRBV7-9|TRBJ1-2
TGTGCCAGCAGCCCCCCTGGAGGAGGAGGCTATGGCTACACCTTC
CASSPPGGGGYGYTF
>TRBD1|-|TRBV6-1|TRBJ2-7
TGTGCCAGCAGAGCCGGGACAGGTTTATACTACGAGCAGTACTTC
CASRAGTGLYYEQYF
>TRBD2|-|TRBV11-3|TRBJ2-5
TGTGCCAGCAGCCTCGGGGGAGGGCAAGAGACCCAGTACTTC
CASSLGGGQETQYF
>TRBD1|-|TRBV7-2|TRBJ2-5
TGTGCCAGCAGCTCAGGGGACAGTTACCAAGAGACCCAGTACTTC
CASSSGDSYQETQYF
>-|-|TRBV6-1|TRBJ2-5
TGTGCCAGCCTGGGCCGGGAGACCCAGTACTTC
CASLGRETQYF
>TRBD2|-|TRBV29-1|TRBJ2-1
TGCAGCGTTGCTGTTAGCGGGAGGGGTGAGCAGTTCTTC
CSVAVSGRGEQFF
>-|-|TRBV6-5|TRBJ2-7
TGTGCCAGCAGTTACTCATCCGGGGGTAATCGCTACGAGCAGTACTTC
CASSYSSGGNRYEQYF
>-|-|TRBV5-1|TRBJ2-2
TGCGCCAGCAGCTTGGAACAGGGAAAGTGGAACACCGGGGAGCTGTTTTTT
CASSLEQGKWNTGELFF
>TRBD1|-|TRBV7-9|TRBJ2-3
TGTGCCAGCAGCTTAGCGCGTGGGACAGGGATACAAGATACGCAGTATTTT
CASSLARGTGIQDTQYF
>-|once|TRBV29-1|TRBJ2-1
TGCAGCGGAGCTGGTGGGGCAAGCTCCTACAATGAGCAGTTCTTC
CSGAGGASSYNEQFF
>TRBD1|-|TRBV5-4|TRBJ1-1
TGTGCCAGCAGAAAGGACAGGCACACTGAAGCTTTCTTT
CASRKDRHTEAFF
>-|-|TRBV5-1|TRBJ2-3
TGCGCCAGCAGCTTGGTATCCGGGATCACAGATACGCAGTATTTT
CASSLVSGITDTQYF
>-|-|TRBV7-6|TRBJ2-2
TGTGCCAGCAGCTTAGCGGAAGGAGCCGGGGAGCTGTTTTTT
CASSLAEGAGELFF
>TRBD1|-|TRBV5-6|TRBJ2-5
TGTGCCAGCAACCGACAGGGAGAGTACCAAGAGACCCAGTACTTC
CASNRQGEYQETQYF
>TRBD2|-|TRBV11-2|TRBJ2-3
TGTGCCAGCAGTAAAGGGACTAGCGGGAGGGCGCCAGATACGCAGTATTTT
CASSKGTSGRAPDTQYF
>-|-|TRBV18|TRBJ1-2
TGTGCCAGCTCACCAGGGAGGACGGGCGGAAGAGGCTACACCTTC
CASSPGRTGGRGYTF
>TRBD1|-|TRBV19|TRBJ2-3
TGTGCCAGTAGGAAACAAGGGACAGTCAGCACAGATACGCAGTATTTT
CASRKQGTVSTDTQYF
>TRBD2|-|TRBV27|TRBJ2-5
TGTGCCAGCAGTTTTTCCGGGAGGGAGACCCAGTACTTC
CASSFSGRETQYF
>TRBD2|-|TRBV30|TRBJ2-3
TGTGCCTGGAGTGGACTAGCGGGCCTCACAGATACGCAGTATTTT
CAWSGLAGLTDTQYF
>-|-|TRBV7-7|TRBJ2-1
TGTGCCAGCAGCGATATTAACGGGGGGCCGCAGTTCTTC
CASSDINGGPQFF
>TRBD1|-|TRBV10-3|TRBJ2-5
TGTGCCATCAGTCGGGACAGTAGCCCAGAGACCCAGTACTTC
CAISRDSSPETQYF
>TRBD2|-|TRBV5-6|TRBJ2-7
TGTGCCAGCAGCTTGGTAGCGGGGGGGCGAGAGCAGTACTTC
CASSLVAGGREQYF
>-|-|TRBV5-6|TRBJ2-5
TGTGCCAGCAGCTTGGGAGGGTACCAAGAGACCCAGTACTTC
CASSLGGYQETQYF
>TRBD1|-|TRBV30|TRBJ2-7
TGTGCCTGGAGTGTAGGTTGGATTAGAGGGACAGGGACCTACGAGCAGTACTTC
CAWSVGWIRGTGTYEQYF
>-|-|TRBV5-5|TRBJ2-3
TGTGCCAGCAGACTGACAGGTTTCACAGATACGCAGTATTTT
CASRLTGFTDTQYF
>-|-|TRBV2|TRBJ2-1
TGTGCCAGCAAAAGATCGAGCGGAAACCAGGATGAGCAGTTCTTC
CASKRSSGNQDEQFF
>TRBD1|-|TRBV29-1|TRBJ2-7
TGCAGCGCAGGGACAGGGGGGTACGAGCAGTACTTC
CSAGTGGYEQYF
>-|-|TRBV7-6|TRBJ2-7
TGTGCCAGCAGCCCCCGCCTCCAGGGAACCTACGAGCAGTACTTC
CASSPRLQGTYEQYF
>-|-|TRBV18|TRBJ2-3
TGTGCCAGCTCACCACGGATGGGCGGCACAGATACGCAGTATTTT
CASSPRMGGTDTQYF
>TRBD2|-|TRBV11-2|TRBJ2-1
TGTGCCAGCAGCCGGACGGGGGGGGGTTTAGGAAACAATGAGCAGTTCTTC
CASSRTGGGLGNNEQFF
>TRBD2|-|TRBV10-3|TRBJ2-5
TGTGCCATCAAACGAGGACTAGCGGGGAGCCAAGAGACCCAGTACTTC
CAIKRGLAGSQETQYF
>-|once|TRBV14|TRBJ2-3
TGTGCCAGCAGCCAAGGGCCCAGGGGTCGCACAGATACGCAGTATTTT
CASSQGPRGRTDTQYF
>TRBD2|-|TRBV6-6|TRBJ2-1
TGTGCCAGCAGGGACACGGGACTAGCGGGAGTCAATGAGCAGTTCTTC
CASRDTGLAGVNEQFF
>TRBD1|-|TRBV10-3|TRBJ2-3
TGTGCCATCAGTGAAGGGACAGGAACAGATACGCAGTATTTT
CAISEGTGTDTQYF